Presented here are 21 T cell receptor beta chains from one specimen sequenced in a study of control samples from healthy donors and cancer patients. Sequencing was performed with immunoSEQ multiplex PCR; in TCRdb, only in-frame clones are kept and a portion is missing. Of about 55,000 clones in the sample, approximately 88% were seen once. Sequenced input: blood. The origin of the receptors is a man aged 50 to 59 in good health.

The CDR3 here is CASSFNRLAEPLNEQFF. In nucleotides, the CDR3 is TGTGCCAGCAGCTTTAATCGACTAGCGGAGCCCTTAAATGAGCAGTTCTTC. This chain joins TRBV21-1 and TRBJ2-1; the D call of TRBD2 is as the table states it, not checked on the DNA. TRBV21-1 is classified as a pseudogene. The CDR3 extends over 17 amino acids.

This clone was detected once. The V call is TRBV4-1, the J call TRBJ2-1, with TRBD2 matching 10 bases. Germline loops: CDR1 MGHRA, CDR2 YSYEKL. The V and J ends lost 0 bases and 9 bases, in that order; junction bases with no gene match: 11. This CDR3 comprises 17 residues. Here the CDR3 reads CASSQEGGLAGAGEQFF. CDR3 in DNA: TGCGCCAGCAGCCAAGAAGGAGGTCTAGCGGGAGCCGGTGAGCAGTTCTTC.

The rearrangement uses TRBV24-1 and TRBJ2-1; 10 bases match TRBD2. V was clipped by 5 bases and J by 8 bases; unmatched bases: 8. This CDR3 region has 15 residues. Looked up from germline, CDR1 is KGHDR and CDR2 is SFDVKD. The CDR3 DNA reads TGTGCCACCAGTGTGTCTAGCGGGAGCCTCGATGAGCAGTTCTTC. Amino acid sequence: CATSVSSGSLDEQFF.

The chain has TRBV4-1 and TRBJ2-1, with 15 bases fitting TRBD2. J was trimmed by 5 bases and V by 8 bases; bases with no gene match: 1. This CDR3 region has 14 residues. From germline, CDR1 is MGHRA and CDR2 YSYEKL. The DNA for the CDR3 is TGCGCCAGCGGACTAGCGGGAGGGAACAATGAGCAGTTCTTC. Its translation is CASGLAGGNNEQFF.

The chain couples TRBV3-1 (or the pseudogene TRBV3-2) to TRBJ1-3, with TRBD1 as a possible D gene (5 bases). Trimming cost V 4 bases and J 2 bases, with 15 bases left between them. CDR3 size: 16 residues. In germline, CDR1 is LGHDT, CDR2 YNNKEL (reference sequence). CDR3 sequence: CASSRLPTGPGNTIYF. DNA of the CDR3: TGTGCCAGCAGCCGGCTTCCAACGGGGCCTGGAAACACCATATATTTT.

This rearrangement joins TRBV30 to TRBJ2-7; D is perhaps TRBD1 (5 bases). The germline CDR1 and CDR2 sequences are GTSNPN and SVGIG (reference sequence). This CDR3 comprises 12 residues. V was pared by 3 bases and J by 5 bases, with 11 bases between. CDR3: CAWSEVRDEQYF. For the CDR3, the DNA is TGTGCCTGGAGCGAGGTCAGGGACGAGCAGTACTTC.

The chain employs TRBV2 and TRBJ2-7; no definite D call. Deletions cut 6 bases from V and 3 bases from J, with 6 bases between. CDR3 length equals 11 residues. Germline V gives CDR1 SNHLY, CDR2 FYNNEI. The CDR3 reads CASRDGYEQYF. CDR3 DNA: TGTGCCAGCAGGGACGGCTACGAGCAGTACTTC. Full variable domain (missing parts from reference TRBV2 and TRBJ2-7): EPEVTQTPSHQVTQMGQEVILRCVPISNHLYFYWYRQILGQKVEFLVSFYNNEISEKSEIFDDQFSVERPDGSNFTLKIRSTKLEDSAMYFCASRDGYEQYFGPGTRLTVT.

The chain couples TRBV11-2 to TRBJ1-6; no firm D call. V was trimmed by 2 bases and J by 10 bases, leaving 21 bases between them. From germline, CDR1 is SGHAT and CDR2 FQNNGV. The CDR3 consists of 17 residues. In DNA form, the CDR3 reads TGTGCCAGCAGCTTAAATCAGGAGGGCGGGAAACGGTCACCCCTCCACTTT. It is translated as CASSLNQEGGKRSPLHF. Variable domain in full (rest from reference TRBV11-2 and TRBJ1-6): EAGVAQSPRYKIIEKRQSVAFWCNPISGHATLYWYQQILGQGPKLLIQFQNNGVVDDSQLPKDRFSAERLKGVDSTLKIQPAKLEDSAVYLCASSLNQEGGKRSPLHFGNGTRLTVT.

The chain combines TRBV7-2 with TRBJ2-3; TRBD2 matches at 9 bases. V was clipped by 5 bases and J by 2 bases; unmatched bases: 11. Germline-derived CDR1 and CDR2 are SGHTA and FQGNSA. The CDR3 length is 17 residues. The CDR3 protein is CASSPLAGGPNTDTQYF. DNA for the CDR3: TGTGCCAGCAGCCCCCTGGCGGGAGGGCCGAACACAGATACGCAGTATTTT.

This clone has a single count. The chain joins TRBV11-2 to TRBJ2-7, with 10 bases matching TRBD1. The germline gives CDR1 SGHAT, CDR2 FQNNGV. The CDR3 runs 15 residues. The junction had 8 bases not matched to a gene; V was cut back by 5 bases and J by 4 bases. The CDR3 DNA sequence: TGTGCCAGCAGCCCCGGGGACAGGGGTTTATACGAGCAGTACTTC. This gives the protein CASSPGDRGLYEQYF.

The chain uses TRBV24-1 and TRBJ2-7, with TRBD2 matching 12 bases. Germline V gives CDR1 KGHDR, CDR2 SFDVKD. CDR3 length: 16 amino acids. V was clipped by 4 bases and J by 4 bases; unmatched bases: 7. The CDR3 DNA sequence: TGTGCCACCAGTGAGGGTAAGGGACTAGCGGGTTACGAGCAGTACTTC. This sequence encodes CATSEGKGLAGYEQYF.

This chain's CDR3 is CASSTLLAGQFF. CDR3 in DNA: TGTGCCAGTAGCACACTACTAGCGGGTCAGTTCTTC. The chain carries TRBV19 and TRBJ2-1, with TRBD2 matching 9 bases. Trimming at V came to 6 bases and at J to 13 bases, leaving 7 bases not matched to a gene. The CDR3 sequence is 12 residues long. From germline, CDR1 is LNHDA and CDR2 SQIVND (reference sequence).

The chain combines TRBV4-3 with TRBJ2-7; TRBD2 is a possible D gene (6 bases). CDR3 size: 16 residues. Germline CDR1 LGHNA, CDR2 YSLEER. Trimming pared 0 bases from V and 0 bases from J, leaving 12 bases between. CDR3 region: CASSQDYGSSSYEQYF. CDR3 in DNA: TGCGCCAGCAGCCAAGATTACGGGAGTAGCTCCTACGAGCAGTACTTC.

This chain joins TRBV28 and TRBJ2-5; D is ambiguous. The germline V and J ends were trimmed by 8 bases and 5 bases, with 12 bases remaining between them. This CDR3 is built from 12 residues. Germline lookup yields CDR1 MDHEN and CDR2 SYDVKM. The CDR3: CASGTGEETQYF. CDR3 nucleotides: TGTGCCAGCGGAACCGGAGAGGAGACCCAGTACTTC.

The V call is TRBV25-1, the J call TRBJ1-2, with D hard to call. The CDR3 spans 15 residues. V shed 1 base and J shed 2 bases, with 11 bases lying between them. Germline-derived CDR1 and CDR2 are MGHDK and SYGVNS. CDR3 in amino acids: CASSEWAVPNYGYTF. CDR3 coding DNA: TGTGCCAGCAGTGAATGGGCAGTGCCCAACTATGGCTACACCTTC.

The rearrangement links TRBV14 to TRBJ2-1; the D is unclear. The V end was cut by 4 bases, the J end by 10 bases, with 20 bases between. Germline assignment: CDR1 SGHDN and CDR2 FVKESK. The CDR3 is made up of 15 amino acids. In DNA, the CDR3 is TGTGCCAGCAGCCCTACCGGGTACCAATTGATGGAGCAGTTCTTC. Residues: CASSPTGYQLMEQFF.

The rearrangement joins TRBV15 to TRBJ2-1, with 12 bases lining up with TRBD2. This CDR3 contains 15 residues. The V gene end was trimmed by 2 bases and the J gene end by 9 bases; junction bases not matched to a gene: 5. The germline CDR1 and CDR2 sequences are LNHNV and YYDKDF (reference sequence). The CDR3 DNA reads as TGTGCCACCAGCAGACTTCTAGCGGGAGGGGCTGAGCAGTTCTTC. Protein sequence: CATSRLLAGGAEQFF.

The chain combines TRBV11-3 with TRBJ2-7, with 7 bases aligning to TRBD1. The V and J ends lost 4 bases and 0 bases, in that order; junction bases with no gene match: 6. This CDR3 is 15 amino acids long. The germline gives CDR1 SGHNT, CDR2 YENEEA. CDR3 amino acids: CASSSRDRNSYEQYF. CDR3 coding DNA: TGTGCCAGCAGCTCCCGGGACAGAAACTCCTACGAGCAGTACTTC.

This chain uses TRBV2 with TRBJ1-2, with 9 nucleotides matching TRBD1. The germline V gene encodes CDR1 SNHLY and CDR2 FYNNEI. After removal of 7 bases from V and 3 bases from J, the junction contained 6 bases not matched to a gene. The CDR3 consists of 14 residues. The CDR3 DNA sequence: TGTGCCAGCAACGGACAGGGGCTGGACTATGGCTACACCTTC. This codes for CASNGQGLDYGYTF.

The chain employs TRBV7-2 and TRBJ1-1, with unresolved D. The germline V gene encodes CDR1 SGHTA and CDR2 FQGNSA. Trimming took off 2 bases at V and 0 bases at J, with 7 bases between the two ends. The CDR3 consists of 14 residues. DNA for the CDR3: TGTGCCAGCAGCTTAAGGACCGTGAACACTGAAGCTTTCTTT. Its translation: CASSLRTVNTEAFF.

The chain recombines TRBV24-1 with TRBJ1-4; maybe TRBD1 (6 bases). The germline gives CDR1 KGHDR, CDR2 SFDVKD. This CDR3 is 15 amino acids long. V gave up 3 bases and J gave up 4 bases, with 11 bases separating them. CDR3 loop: CATSDPRGGNEKLFF. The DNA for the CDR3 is TGTGCCACCAGTGATCCCAGGGGAGGTAATGAAAAACTGTTTTTT.